The rows below give T cell receptor beta chains drawn from one sample of a study of T cell repertoires in aging, cancer and after chemotherapy. TCRdb reprocessed the multiplex PCR reads via MiXCR and lists one record per CDR3 protein. The sample carries some 8,000 distinct CDR3 sequences, less than 35% recorded once. Sequencing used blood. These receptors were collected from a human donor in good health. Each CDR3 is given with its conserved first and last residue. Fields, in order: CDR3 protein, V gene, J gene.

CDR3: CASSYRRMDGYTF
V: TRBV6-5
J: TRBJ1-2

CDR3: CSVDKTSGGVPYEQYF
V: TRBV29-1
J: TRBJ2-7

CDR3: CASSTGTGGGQPQHF
V: TRBV18
J: TRBJ1-5

CDR3: CASSLADSANYGYTF
V: TRBV7-6
J: TRBJ1-2

CDR3: CASNPGQAYYGYTF
V: TRBV6-5
J: TRBJ1-2

CDR3: CASSRQGPKQPQHF
V: TRBV6-1
J: TRBJ1-5

CDR3: CASSQTYRGSYEQYF
V: TRBV4-3
J: TRBJ2-7

CDR3: CSVGQGAGTF
V: TRBV29-1
J: TRBJ1-2

CDR3: CAIGTSEDTQYF
V: TRBV10-3
J: TRBJ2-3

CDR3: CASSYPFYGYTF
V: TRBV6-2/TRBV6-3
J: TRBJ1-2

CDR3: CASSSWTDTGELFF
V: TRBV19
J: TRBJ2-2

CDR3: CSVAQGGGYEQYF
V: TRBV29-1
J: TRBJ2-7

CDR3: CASSTGFGEQYF
V: TRBV27
J: TRBJ2-7

CDR3: CATSDRRTNYGYTF
V: TRBV24-1
J: TRBJ1-2

CDR3: CASSVSSGADTQYF
V: TRBV27
J: TRBJ2-3

CDR3: CASSYSPGNYEQYF
V: TRBV6-2/TRBV6-3
J: TRBJ2-7

CDR3: CASSSSRGAFF
V: TRBV12-3/TRBV12-4
J: TRBJ1-1

CDR3: CASRGQGKGYTF
V: TRBV6-5
J: TRBJ1-2

CDR3: CASSVSLQGFVKETQYF
V: TRBV7-6
J: TRBJ2-5

CDR3: CASSLNAGGFNNEQFF
V: TRBV27
J: TRBJ2-1

CDR3: CASSPFDASYTDTQYF
V: TRBV18
J: TRBJ2-3

CDR3: CASSRQGPTGETQYF
V: TRBV27
J: TRBJ2-5

CDR3: CASRGWGGQNYEQYF
V: TRBV11-2
J: TRBJ2-7

CDR3: CATSENRRSQTYNEQFF
V: TRBV24-1
J: TRBJ2-1

CDR3: CSVGPDGYTEAFF
V: TRBV29-1
J: TRBJ1-1

CDR3: CSARGGETQYF
V: TRBV20-1
J: TRBJ2-5

CDR3: CASISPQGNRDEQFF
V: TRBV7-9
J: TRBJ2-1

CDR3: CASSLQGQADEQFF
V: TRBV7-6
J: TRBJ2-1

CDR3: CATSDPRRNTEAFF
V: TRBV24-1
J: TRBJ1-1

CDR3: CASSLSDTQYF
V: TRBV11-1
J: TRBJ2-3

CDR3: CASSSQGSYQPQHF
V: TRBV27
J: TRBJ1-5